One T cell receptor (beta chain) is described in this entry. CDR1 SNHLY and CDR2 FYNNEI come from the germline V gene. This CDR3 is built from 15 residues. Between the trimmed V and J ends, which lost 6 bases and 2 bases, there was a span of 16 bases. This specimen comes from a study of blood T cell repertoires in COVID-19. For the study at large: Researchers got acute and convalescent COVID-19 samples from the United States, Italy and Spain. T cells, B-cell-depleted T cells, or PBMCs provided the cDNA or gDNA that served as material.

Authors' data handling: Nucleated cell number was recorded as an estimate derived from reference gene primer amplification. Measured with immunoSEQ multiplex PCR; TCRdb has only the in-frame clones, and not every one. V and J calls plus clone size are reproduced from that table; the DNA served to infer D and trimming. The data contain under 200,000 clones, 88% of them seen just once; the ten biggest clones take up around 1.5%. The chain combines TRBV2 with TRBJ1-1; TRBD1 might be the D (5 bases). The receptor was isolated from a man between 18 and 35 years old with active or convalescent COVID-19. Sequencing input: peripheral blood. The CDR3 DNA is TGTGCCAGCAGGGCGCGGCCAGGGCGAAACACTGAAGCTTTCTTT. Translation: CASRARPGRNTEAFF.